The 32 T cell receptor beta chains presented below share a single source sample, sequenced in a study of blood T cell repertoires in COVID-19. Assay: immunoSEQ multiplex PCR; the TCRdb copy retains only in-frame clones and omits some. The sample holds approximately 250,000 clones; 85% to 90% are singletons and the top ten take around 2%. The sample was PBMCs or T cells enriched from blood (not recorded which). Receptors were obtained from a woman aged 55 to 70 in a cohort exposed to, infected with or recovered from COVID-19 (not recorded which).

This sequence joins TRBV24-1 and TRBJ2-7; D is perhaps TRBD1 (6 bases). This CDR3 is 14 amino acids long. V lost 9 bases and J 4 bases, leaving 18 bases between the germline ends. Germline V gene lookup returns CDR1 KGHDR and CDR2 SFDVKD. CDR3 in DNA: TGTGCCACCTCAACCGGGACACCAGCTTACGAGCAGTACTTC. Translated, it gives CATSTGTPAYEQYF.

The CDR3 protein is CASIPQQGPGQPQHF. CDR3 DNA: TGTGCCAGCATCCCCCAACAGGGCCCTGGTCAGCCCCAGCATTTT. The V and J genes are TRBV28 and TRBJ1-5; the D gene is possibly TRBD1 (6 bases). Germline loops: CDR1 MDHEN, CDR2 SYDVKM. The CDR3 covers 15 residues. The germline V and J ends were trimmed by 7 bases and 6 bases, with 19 bases remaining between them. Using reference TRBV28 and TRBJ1-5 for the parts outside the CDR3, the full variable domain is DVKVTQSSRYLVKRTGEKVFLECVQDMDHENMFWYRQDPGLGLRLIYFSYDVKMKEKGDIPEGYSVSREKKERFSLILESASTNQTSMYLCASIPQQGPGQPQHFGDGTRLSIL.

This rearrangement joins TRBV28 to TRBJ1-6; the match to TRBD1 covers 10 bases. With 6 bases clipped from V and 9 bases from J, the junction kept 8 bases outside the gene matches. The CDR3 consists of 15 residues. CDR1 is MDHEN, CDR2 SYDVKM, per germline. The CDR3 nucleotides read TGTGCCAGCAGGCCCGGACAGGGGGAAAGTTCACCCCTCCACTTT. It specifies CASRPGQGESSPLHF. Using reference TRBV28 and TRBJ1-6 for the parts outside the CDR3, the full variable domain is DVKVTQSSRYLVKRTGEKVFLECVQDMDHENMFWYRQDPGLGLRLIYFSYDVKMKEKGDIPEGYSVSREKKERFSLILESASTNQTSMYLCASRPGQGESSPLHFGNGTRLTVT.

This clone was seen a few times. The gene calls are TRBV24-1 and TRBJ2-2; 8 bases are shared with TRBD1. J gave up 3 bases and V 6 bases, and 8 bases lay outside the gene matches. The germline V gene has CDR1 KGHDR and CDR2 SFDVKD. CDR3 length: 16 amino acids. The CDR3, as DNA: TGTGCCACCAGTTCCAACAGGGGGAAAGACACCGGGGAGCTGTTTTTT. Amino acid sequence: CATSSNRGKDTGELFF.

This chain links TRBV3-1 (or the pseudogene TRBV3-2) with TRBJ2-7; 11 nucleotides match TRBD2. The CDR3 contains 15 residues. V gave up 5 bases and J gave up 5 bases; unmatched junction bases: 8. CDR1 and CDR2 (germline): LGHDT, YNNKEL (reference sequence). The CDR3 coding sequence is TGTGCCAGCAGCTCAGGACTAGCGGGTACCCACGAGCAGTACTTC. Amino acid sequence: CASSSGLAGTHEQYF.

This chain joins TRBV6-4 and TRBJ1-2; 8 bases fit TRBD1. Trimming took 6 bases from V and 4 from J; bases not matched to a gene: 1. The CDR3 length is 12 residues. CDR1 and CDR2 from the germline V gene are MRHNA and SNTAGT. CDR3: CASSDRGYGYTF. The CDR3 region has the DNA TGTGCCAGCAGCGACAGGGGCTATGGCTACACCTTC.

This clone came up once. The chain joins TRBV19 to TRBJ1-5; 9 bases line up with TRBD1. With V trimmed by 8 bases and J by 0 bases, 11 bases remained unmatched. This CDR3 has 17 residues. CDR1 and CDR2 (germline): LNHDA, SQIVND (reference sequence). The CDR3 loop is CASHESGTGNSNQPQHF. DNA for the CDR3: TGTGCCAGTCATGAGTCGGGGACAGGGAATAGCAATCAGCCCCAGCATTTT. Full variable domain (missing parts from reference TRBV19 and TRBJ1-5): DGGITQSPKYLFRKEGQNVTLSCEQNLNHDAMYWYRQDPGQGLRLIYYSQIVNDFQKGDIAEGYSVSREKKESFPLTVTSAQKNPTAFYLCASHESGTGNSNQPQHFGDGTRLSIL.

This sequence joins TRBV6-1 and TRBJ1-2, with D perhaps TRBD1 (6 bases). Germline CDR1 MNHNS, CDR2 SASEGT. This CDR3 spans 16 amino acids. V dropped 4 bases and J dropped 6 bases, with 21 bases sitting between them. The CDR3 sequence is CASSVNGGAIEHGYTF. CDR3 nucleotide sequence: TGTGCCAGCAGTGTGAACGGGGGGGCTATAGAGCATGGCTACACCTTC.

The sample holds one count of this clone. CDR3 nucleotides: TGTGCCAGCAGTACCGGGGGACAGGGGAATTCACCCCTCCACTTT. It encodes CASSTGGQGNSPLHF. This chain connects TRBV6-5 to TRBJ1-6, with 10 positions matching TRBD1. CDR3 length: 15 amino acids. Germline V gene data show CDR1 as MNHEY and CDR2 as SVGAGI. Unmatched junction bases numbered 5, after V lost 5 bases and J lost 7 bases.

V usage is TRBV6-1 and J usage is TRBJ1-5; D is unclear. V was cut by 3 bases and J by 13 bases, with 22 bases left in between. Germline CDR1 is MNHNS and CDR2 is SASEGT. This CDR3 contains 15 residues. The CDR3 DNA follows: TGTGCCAGCAGTGATCCAGGCACCCCAAGGAAACCTCAGCATTTT. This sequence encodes CASSDPGTPRKPQHF.

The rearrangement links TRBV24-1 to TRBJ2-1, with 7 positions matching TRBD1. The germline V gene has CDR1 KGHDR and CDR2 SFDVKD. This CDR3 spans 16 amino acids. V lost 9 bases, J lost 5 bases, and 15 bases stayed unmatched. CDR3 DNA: TGTGCCACCGCCCCCGCATCCGACAGGGATGACAATGAGCAGTTCTTC. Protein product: CATAPASDRDDNEQFF.

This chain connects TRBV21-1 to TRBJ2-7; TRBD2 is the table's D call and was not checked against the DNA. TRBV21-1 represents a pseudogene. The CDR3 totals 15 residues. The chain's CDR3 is CASSNGSGSSYEQYF. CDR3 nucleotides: TGTGCCAGCAGCAATGGAAGCGGGAGCTCCTACGAGCAGTACTTC.

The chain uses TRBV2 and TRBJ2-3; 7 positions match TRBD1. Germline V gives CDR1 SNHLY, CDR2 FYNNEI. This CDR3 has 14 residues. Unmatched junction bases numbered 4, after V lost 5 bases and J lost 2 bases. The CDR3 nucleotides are TGTGCCAGCAGTAGGGACAGAAACACAGATACGCAGTATTTT. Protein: CASSRDRNTDTQYF.

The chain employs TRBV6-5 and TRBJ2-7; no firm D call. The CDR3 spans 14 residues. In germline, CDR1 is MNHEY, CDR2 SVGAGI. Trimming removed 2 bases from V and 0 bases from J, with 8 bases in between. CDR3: CASSYRLSSYEQYF. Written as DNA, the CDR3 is TGTGCCAGCAGTTACCGCCTCAGCTCCTACGAGCAGTACTTC.

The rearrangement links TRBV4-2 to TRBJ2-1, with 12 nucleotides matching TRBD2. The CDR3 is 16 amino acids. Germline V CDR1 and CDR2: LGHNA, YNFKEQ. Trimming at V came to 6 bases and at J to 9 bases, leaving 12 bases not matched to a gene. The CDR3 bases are TGTGCCAGCAGACTAACCGGGACTAGCGGGTTCAGTGAGCAGTTCTTC. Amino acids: CASRLTGTSGFSEQFF.

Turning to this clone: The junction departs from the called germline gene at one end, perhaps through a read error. The CDR3 DNA follows: TGCAGCCTTGTCGGGACTAGCGGGGATGGCACGGATACGCAGTATTTT. Translated: CSLVGTSGDGTDTQYF. The chain is built from TRBV29-1 and TRBJ2-3; 13 bases are a match to TRBD2. Germline CDR1 is SQVTM and CDR2 is ANQGSEA. The CDR3 totals 16 residues.

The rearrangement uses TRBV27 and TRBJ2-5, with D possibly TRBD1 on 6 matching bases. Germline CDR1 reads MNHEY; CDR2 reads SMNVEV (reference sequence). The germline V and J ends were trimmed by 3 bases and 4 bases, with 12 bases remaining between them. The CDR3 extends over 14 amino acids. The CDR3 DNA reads TGTGCCAGCAGTTTTTTGAGGGGGTCAGAGACCCAGTACTTC. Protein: CASSFLRGSETQYF.

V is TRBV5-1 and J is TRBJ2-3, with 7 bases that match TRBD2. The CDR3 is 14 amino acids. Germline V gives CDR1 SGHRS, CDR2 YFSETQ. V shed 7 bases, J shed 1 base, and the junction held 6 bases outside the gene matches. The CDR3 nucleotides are TGCGCCAGCCGCAGCGGGGCAGGCACAGATACGCAGTATTTT. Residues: CASRSGAGTDTQYF.

In DNA form, the CDR3 reads TGTGCCAGCAGCTTAACATGGCAGGCGAATTCACCCCTCCACTTT. This sequence encodes CASSLTWQANSPLHF. The chain joins TRBV7-3 to TRBJ1-6; D gene ambiguous. Trimming removed 0 bases from V and 7 bases from J, with 10 bases in between. Germline CDR1 reads SGHTA; CDR2 reads FQGTGA. The CDR3 runs 15 residues.

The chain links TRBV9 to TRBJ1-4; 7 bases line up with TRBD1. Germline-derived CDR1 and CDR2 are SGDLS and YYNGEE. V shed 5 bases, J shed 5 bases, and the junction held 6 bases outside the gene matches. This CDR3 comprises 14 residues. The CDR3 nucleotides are TGTGCCAGCAGTAGGGACAGCAAGAATGAAAAACTGTTTTTT. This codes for CASSRDSKNEKLFF.

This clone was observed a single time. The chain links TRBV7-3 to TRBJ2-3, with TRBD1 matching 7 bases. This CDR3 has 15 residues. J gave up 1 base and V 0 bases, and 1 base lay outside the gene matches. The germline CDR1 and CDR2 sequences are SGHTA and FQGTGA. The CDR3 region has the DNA TGTGCCAGCAGCTTAACGGGACAGCGCACAGATACGCAGTATTTT. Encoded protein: CASSLTGQRTDTQYF. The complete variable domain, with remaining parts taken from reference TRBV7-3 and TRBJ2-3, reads GAGVSQTPSNKVTEKGKYVELRCDPISGHTALYWYRQSLGQGPEFLIYFQGTGAADDSGLPNDRFFAVRPEGSVSTLKIQRTERGDSAVYLCASSLTGQRTDTQYFGPGTRLTVL.

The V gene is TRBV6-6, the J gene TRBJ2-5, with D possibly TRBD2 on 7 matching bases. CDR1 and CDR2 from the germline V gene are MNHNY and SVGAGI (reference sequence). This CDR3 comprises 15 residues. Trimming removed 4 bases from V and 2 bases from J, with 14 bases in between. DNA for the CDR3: TGTGCCAGCAGTTCTTCAAGGGGGGGACAAGAGACCCAGTACTTC. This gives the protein CASSSSRGGQETQYF.

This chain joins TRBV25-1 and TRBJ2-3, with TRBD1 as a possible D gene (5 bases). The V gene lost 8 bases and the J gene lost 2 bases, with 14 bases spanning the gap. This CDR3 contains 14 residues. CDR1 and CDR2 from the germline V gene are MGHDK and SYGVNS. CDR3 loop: CASANGADTDTQYF. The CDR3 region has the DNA TGTGCCAGCGCCAATGGGGCAGACACAGATACGCAGTATTTT.

The CDR3 DNA sequence: TGTGCCAGCAGCTTAGAACCGGGACTAGCGGGTGGAAAGCAGTACTTC. As protein: CASSLEPGLAGGKQYF. The chain links TRBV7-2 to TRBJ2-7, with 12 bases lining up with TRBD2. The CDR3 sequence is 16 residues long. Trimming took 1 base from V and 8 from J; bases not matched to a gene: 9. Germline V gene sequence: CDR1 SGHTA, CDR2 FQGNSA.

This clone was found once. The chain's CDR3 is CASATTGGPGTDTQYF. The CDR3 nucleotides read TGTGCCAGCGCAACCACGGGGGGACCCGGCACAGATACGCAGTATTTT. The J gene is TRBJ2-3, the V gene TRBV11-2; TRBD2 agrees at 7 bases. The CDR3 runs 16 residues. J gave up 1 base and V 8 bases, and 12 bases lay outside the gene matches. In germline, CDR1 is SGHAT, CDR2 FQNNGV.

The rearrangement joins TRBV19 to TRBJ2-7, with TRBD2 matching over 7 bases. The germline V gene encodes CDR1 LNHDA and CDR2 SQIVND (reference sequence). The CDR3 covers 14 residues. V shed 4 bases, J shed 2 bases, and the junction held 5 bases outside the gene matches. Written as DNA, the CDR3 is TGTGCCAGTAGTACTACACTAGCGACCTACGAGCAGTACTTC. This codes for CASSTTLATYEQYF.

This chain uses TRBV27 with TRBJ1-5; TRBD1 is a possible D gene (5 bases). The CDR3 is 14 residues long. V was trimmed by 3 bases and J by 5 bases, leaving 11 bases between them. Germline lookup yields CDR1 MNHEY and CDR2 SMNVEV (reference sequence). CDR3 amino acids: CASSFDGTYQPQHF. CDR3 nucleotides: TGTGCCAGCAGTTTTGACGGGACTTATCAGCCCCAGCATTTT.

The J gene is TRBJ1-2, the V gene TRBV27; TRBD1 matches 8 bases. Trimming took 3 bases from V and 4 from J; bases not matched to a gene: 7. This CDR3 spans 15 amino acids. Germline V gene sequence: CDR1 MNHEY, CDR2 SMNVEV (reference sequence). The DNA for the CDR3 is TGTGCCAGCAGTTTCGGTCAGGGGGCGGGCTATGGCTACACCTTC. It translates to CASSFGQGAGYGYTF.

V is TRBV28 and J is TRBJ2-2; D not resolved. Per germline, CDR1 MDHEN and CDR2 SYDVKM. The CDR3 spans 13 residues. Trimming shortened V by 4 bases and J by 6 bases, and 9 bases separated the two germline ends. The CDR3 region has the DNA TGTGCCAGCAGTTCCAGTCCTCCCGGGGAGCTGTTTTTT. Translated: CASSSSPPGELFF.

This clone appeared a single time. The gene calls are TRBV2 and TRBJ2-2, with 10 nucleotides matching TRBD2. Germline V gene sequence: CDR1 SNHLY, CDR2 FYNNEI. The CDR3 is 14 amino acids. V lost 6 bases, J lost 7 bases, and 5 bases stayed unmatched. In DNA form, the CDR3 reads TGTGCCAGCAGGCCTAGCGGGAGCGGCGGGGAGCTGTTTTTT. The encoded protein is CASRPSGSGGELFF.

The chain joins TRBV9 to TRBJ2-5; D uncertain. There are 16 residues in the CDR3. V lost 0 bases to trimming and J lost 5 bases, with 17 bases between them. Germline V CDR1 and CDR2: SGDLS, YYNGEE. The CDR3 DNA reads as TGTGCCAGCAGCGTAGGAGTGGCTACAGACCGGGAGACCCAGTACTTC. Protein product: CASSVGVATDRETQYF.

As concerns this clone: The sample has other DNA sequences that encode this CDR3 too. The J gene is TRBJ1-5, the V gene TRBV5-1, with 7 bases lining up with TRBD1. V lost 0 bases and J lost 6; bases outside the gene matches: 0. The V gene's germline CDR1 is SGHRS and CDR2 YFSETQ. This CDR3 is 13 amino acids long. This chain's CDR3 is CASSLGQGQPQHF. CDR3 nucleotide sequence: TGCGCCAGCAGCTTGGGACAGGGTCAGCCCCAGCATTTT.